This TCR beta chain was captured in a study of blood T cell repertoires in COVID-19 (TCRdb year 2020). At the level of the whole study: Samples from collaborators originated in the United States, Italy and Spain and spanned both the acute and convalescent phases of COVID-19. The prospective study material was composed of cDNA or gDNA derived from T cells, B-cell-depleted T cells, or PBMCs. Deeply sampled blood TCRbeta repertoires from subjects exposed to, actively infected with, or recovered from COVID-19 were included in the dataset. The repertoires were released in a freely available public database meant as a resource for research on the immune response to SARS-CoV-2. Samples were obtained from the ongoing ImmuneRACE study (first 160 participants) and from 1,254 subjects provided by 6 global collaborators. A de-identified subject ID, COVID-19 status, age in years and sex were almost always included in the sample metadata. HLA class I and class II types, where available, came from metadata supplied by the sample provider rather than from assay-based typing.

TCRbeta CDR3 regions were amplified from genomic DNA by means of the immunoSEQ Assay, a bias-controlled multiplex PCR. Per the source publication's procedure: The number of nucleated cells in each sample was estimated from the amplification of reference gene primers within the assay. To quantify the absolute abundance of each unique TCRbeta CDR3 rearrangement, sequence reads were collapsed and filtered. For each sample, productive Simpson clonality was calculated by taking the square root of Simpson's diversity index across productive rearrangements. TCRdb stores this immuneACCESS table with in-frame sequences only. Part of the clones is absent; in the studies checked, under half of the shortfall reflects unresolved V genes, and no reason is known for the rest. The V and J calls and clone size are taken from that table; D and trimming were inferred from the DNA. The sample table holds 130,000 or so clones, of which approximately 85% were seen once. 10% to 15% of the sample rests with the top ten.

The collaborating institutions used their own protocols to collect whole blood in K2EDTA tubes. For TCRbeta analysis, collaborator samples were shipped as frozen whole blood, as isolated PBMCs, or as DNA extracted from either sample type. Summary of the overall study and its limitations: The amount of clinical and demographic metadata varied by source and participant and was provided uncurated.

This clone was found many times. This receptor's antigen is unknown. Base qualities are not recorded, but no much larger clone differs from it by a single base. CDR1 and CDR2 are read off the germline V gene (reference sequence) as LNHDA and SQIVND. The CDR3 goes from the cysteine to the phenylalanine over 15 residues. Only the CDR3 region is kept as DNA, spanning 45 bases read in frame from base 1. Compared with germline, V lacks 4 bases and J lacks 2 bases; bases without a gene match: 4. The sequence came from a human donor in a cohort sampled during active COVID-19. Source material: peripheral blood. The chain couples TRBV19 to TRBJ1-3; TRBD1 aligns with 8 central bases. The bases read TGTGCCAGTAGTACCCTACAGGGGGCTGGAAACACCATATATTTT. It specifies CASSTLQGAGNTIYF. With the portions outside the CDR3 filled from the reference TRBV19 and TRBJ1-3 genes, the complete variable region becomes DGGITQSPKYLFRKEGQNVTLSCEQNLNHDAMYWYRQDPGQGLRLIYYSQIVNDFQKGDIAEGYSVSREKKESFPLTVTSAQKNPTAFYLCASSTLQGAGNTIYFGEGSWLTVV.